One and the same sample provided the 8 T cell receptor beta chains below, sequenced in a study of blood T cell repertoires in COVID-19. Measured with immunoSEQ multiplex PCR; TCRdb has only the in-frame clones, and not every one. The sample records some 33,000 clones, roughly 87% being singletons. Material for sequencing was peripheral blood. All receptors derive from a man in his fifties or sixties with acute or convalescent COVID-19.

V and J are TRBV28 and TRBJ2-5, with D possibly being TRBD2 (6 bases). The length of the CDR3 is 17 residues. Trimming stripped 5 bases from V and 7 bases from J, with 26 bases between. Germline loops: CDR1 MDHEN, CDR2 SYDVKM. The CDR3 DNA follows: TGTGCCAGCAGTCCCCCCGTGGGGACTTTCCCCTTAGGGACCCAGTACTTC. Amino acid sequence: CASSPPVGTFPLGTQYF.

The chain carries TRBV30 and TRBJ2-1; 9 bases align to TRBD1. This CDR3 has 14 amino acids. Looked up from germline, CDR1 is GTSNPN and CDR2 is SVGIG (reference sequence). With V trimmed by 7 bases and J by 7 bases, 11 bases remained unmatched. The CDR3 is CASDRGRNVNEQFF. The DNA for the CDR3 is TGTGCCTCTGACAGGGGGAGGAATGTGAATGAGCAGTTCTTC. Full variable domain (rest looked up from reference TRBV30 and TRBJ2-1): SQTIHQWPATLVQPVGSPLSLECTVEGTSNPNLYWYRQAAGRGLQLLFYSVGIGQISSEVPQNLSASRPQDRQFILSSKKLLLSDSGFYLCASDRGRNVNEQFFGPGTRLTVL.

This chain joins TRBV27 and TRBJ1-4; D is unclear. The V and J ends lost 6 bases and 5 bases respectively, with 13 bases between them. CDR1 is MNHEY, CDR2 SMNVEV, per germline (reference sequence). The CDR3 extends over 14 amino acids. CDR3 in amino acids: CASSPASTNEKLFF. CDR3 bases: TGTGCCAGCAGCCCTGCCAGTACGAATGAAAAACTGTTTTTT.

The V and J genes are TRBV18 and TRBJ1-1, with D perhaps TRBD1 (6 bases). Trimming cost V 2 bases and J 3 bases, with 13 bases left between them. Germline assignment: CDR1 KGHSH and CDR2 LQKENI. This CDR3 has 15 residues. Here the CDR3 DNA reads TGTGCCAGCTCACCAGCCAGGGGAAGGCACACTGAAGCTTTCTTT. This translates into CASSPARGRHTEAFF.

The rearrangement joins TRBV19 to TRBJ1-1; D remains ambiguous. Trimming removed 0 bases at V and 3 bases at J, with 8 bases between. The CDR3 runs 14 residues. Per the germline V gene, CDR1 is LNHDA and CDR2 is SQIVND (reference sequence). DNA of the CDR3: TGTGCCAGTAGTATAGATCAGATGGACACTGAAGCTTTCTTT. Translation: CASSIDQMDTEAFF.

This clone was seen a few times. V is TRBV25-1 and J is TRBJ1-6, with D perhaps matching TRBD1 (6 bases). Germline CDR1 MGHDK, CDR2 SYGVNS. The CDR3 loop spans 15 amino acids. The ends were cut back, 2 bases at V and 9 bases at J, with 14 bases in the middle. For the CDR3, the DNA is TGTGCCAGCAGTGAAACAGGGTTGGTTCTTTCACCCCTCCACTTT. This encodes CASSETGLVLSPLHF.

The CDR3 region is CASSSSGRSGANVLTF. The CDR3 nucleotides read TGTGCCAGCAGCAGTAGCGGGAGGAGTGGGGCCAACGTCCTGACTTTC. This chain joins TRBV6-2 or TRBV6-3 and TRBJ2-6, with 10 bases matching TRBD2. Trimming at V came to 6 bases and at J to 3 bases, leaving 5 bases not matched to a gene. The germline V gene encodes CDR1 MNHEY and CDR2 SVGEGT. This CDR3 contains 16 residues.

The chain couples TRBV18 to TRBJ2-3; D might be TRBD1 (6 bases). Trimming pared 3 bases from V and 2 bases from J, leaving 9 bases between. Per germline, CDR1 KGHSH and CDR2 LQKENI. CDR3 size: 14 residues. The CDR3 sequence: CASSPGAITDTQYF. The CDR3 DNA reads TGTGCCAGCTCACCGGGGGCTATCACAGATACGCAGTATTTT.